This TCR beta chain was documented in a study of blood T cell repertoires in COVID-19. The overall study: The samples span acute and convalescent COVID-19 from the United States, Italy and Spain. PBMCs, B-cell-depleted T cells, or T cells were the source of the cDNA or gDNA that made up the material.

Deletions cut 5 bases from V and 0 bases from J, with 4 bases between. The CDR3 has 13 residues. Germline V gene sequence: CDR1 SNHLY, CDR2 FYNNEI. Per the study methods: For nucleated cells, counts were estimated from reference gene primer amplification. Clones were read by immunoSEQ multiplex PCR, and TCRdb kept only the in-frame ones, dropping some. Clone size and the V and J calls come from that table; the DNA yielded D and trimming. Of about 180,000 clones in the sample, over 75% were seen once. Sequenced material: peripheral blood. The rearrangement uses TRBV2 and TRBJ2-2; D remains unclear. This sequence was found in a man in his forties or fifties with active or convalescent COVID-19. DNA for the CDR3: TGTGCCAGCAGTCGGGCGAACACCGGGGAGCTGTTTTTT. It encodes CASSRANTGELFF.